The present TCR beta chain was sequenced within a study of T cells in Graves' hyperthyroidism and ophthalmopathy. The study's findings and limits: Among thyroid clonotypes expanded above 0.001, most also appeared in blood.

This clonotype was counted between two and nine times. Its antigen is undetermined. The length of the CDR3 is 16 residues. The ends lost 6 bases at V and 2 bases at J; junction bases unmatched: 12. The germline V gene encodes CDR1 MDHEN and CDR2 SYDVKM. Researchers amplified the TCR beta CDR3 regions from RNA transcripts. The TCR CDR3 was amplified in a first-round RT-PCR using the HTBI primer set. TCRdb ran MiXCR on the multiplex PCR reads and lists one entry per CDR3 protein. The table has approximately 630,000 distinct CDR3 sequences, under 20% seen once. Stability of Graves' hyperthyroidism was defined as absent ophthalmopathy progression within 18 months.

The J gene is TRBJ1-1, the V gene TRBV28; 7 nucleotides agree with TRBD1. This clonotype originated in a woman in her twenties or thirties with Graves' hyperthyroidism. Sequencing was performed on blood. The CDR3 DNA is TGTGCCAGCAGACCCTCCGGGACAGAATTTAACACTGAAGCTTTCTTT. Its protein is CASRPSGTEFNTEAFF.